This T cell receptor (beta chain) originates from a study of graft-versus-host responses after intestinal transplantation. Study-level results: Levels of circulating GvH clones at their peak were associated with early post-transplant HvG declines.

TCRdb keeps only in-frame clones here, not all; method: immunoSEQ multiplex PCR. The sample gives more than 80,000 clones, roughly 90% of which show up once; approximately 0.28% is in the top ten. Germline V gives CDR1 SGDLS, CDR2 YYNGEE. The CDR3 totals 17 residues. V shed 3 bases and J 7 bases; nucleotides not matched to a gene: 14. With respect to this clone: Its target is not known.

Here the sequenced sample was unstimulated CD4+ T cells sorted from spleen or lymph node cells, taken before transplant. The chain recombines TRBV9 with TRBJ1-2; 11 bases are a match to TRBD1. The receptor comes from a human donor who was the organ donor for an intestinal transplant. The DNA of the CDR3 is TGTGCCAGCAGCGCCGGTTTACCGGACAGGGGGCAGGGTGGCTACACCTTC. The encoded protein is CASSAGLPDRGQGGYTF.